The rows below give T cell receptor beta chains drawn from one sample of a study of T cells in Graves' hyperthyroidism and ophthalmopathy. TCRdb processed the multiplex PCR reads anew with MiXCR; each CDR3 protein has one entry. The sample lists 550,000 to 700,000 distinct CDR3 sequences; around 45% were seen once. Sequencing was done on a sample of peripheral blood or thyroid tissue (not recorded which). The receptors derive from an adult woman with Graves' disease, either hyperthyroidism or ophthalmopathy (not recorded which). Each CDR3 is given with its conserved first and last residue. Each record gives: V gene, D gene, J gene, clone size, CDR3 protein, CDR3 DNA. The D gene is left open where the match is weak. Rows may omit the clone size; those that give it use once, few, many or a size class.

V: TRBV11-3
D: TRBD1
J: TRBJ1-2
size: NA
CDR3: CASSSGQGVNGYTF
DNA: TGTGCCAGCTCTTCGGGACAGGGGGTGAATGGCTACACCTTC

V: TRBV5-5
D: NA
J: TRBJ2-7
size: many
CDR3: CASSLNRHTPGEQYF
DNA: TGTGCCAGCAGCTTGAACAGGCATACCCCTGGCGAGCAGTACTTC

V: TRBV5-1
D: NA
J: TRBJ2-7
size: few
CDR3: CASSLAVPGSYEQYF
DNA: TGCGCCAGCAGCTTGGCCGTCCCAGGATCCTACGAGCAGTACTTC

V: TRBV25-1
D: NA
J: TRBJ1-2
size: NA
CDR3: CASSPAGAGAGYTF
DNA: TGTGCCAGCAGTCCCGCAGGGGCCGGAGCTGGCTACACCTTC

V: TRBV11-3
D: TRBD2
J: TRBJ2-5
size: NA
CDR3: CASSSNPGLAGKETQYF
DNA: TGTGCCAGCAGCTCCAACCCAGGGCTAGCGGGAAAAGAGACCCAGTACTTC

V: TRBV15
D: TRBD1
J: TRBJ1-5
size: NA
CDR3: CATSEGAGGDQPQHF
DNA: TGTGCCACCAGCGAGGGGGCAGGGGGCGATCAGCCCCAGCATTTT

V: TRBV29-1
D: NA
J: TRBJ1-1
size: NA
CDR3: CSVEEALSQGRAEAFF
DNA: TGCAGCGTTGAAGAGGCGCTTTCACAGGGAAGGGCTGAAGCTTTCTTT

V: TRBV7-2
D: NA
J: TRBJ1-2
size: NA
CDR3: CASSPAPGRRDYGYTF
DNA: TGTGCCAGCAGCCCTGCTCCAGGGAGAAGGGACTATGGCTACACCTTC

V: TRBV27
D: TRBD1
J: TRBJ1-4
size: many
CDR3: CASRRTGLNEKLFF
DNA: TGTGCCAGCAGACGGACAGGGCTGAATGAAAAACTGTTTTTT

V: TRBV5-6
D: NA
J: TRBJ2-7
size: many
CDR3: CASSHTRSPTYEQYF
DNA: TGTGCCAGCAGCCACACCCGGTCCCCAACCTACGAGCAGTACTTC

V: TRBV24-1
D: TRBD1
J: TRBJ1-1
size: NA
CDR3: CATSDHDGTGNTEAFF
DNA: TGTGCCACCAGTGACCATGACGGGACAGGGAACACTGAAGCTTTCTTT

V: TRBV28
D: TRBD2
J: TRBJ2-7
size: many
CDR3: CASSTAGLAGVWF
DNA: TGTGCCAGCAGTACCGCCGGACTAGCGGGTGTATGGTTC

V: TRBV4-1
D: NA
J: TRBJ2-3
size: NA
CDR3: CASSEEMRPDTQYF
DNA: TGCGCCAGCAGCGAAGAAATGCGGCCAGATACGCAGTATTTT

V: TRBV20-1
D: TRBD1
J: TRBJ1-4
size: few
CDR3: CSAWDRGTNEKLFF
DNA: TGCAGTGCGTGGGACAGGGGTACTAATGAAAAACTGTTTTTT

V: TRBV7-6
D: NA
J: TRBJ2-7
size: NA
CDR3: CASSEGLVGLSYEQYF
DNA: TGTGCCAGCTCGGAAGGGCTTGTCGGCCTCTCCTACGAGCAGTACTTC

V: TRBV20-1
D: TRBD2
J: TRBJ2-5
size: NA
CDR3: CSARTSTETQYF
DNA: TGCAGTGCTAGGACTAGCACAGAGACCCAGTACTTC

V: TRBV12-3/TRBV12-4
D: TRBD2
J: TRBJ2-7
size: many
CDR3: CASSPRLAPTYEQYF
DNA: TGTGCCAGCAGTCCCCGACTAGCCCCAACCTACGAGCAGTACTTC

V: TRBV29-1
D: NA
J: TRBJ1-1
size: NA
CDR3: CSVGHRDTEAFF
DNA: TGCAGCGTGGGTCATAGAGACACTGAAGCTTTCTTT

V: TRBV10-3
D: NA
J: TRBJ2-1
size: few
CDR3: CAISELQGLNEQFF
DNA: TGTGCCATCAGTGAGTTACAGGGACTCAATGAGCAGTTCTTC

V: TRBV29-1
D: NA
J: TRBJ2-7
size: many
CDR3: CSAVSGYEQYF
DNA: TGCAGCGCAGTCAGCGGCTACGAGCAGTACTTC

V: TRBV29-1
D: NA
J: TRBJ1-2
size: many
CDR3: CSVPLPGGYTF
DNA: TGCAGCGTCCCACTCCCGGGGGGCTACACCTTC

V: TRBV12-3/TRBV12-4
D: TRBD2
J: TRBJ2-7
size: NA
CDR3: CARAPGLADYEQYF
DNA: TGTGCTAGAGCCCCAGGACTAGCGGACTACGAGCAGTACTTC

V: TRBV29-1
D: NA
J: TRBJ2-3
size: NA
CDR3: CSVEVDTQYF
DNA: TGCAGCGTTGAGGTAGATACGCAGTATTTT

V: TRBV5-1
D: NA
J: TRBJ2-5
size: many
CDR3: CASSLTDLGETQYF
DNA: TGCGCCAGCAGCTTGACAGACCTGGGGGAGACCCAGTACTTC

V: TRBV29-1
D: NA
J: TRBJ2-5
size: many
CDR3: CSVVEGVETQYF
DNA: TGCAGCGTTGTGGAGGGTGTGGAGACCCAGTACTTC

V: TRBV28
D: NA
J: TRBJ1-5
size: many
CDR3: CASFAGGQPQHF
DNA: TGTGCCAGCTTCGCCGGAGGACAGCCCCAGCATTTT

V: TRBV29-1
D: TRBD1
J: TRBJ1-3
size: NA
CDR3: CSVWTGSSGNTIYF
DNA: TGCAGCGTTTGGACAGGGAGCTCTGGAAACACCATATATTTT